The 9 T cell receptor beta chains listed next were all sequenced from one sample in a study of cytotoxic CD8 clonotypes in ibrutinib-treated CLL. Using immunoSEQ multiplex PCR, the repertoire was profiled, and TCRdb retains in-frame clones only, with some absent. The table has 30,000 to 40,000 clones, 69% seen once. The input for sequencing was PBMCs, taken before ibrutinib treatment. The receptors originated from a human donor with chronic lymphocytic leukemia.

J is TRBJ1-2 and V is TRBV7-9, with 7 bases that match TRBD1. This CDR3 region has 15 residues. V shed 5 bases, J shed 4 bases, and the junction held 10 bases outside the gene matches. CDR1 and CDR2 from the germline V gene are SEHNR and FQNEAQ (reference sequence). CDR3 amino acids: CASSKGGTAFYGYTF. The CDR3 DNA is TGTGCCAGCAGCAAAGGAGGGACAGCCTTCTATGGCTACACCTTC. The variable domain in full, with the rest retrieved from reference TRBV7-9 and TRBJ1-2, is DTGVSQNPRHKITKRGQNVTFRCDPISEHNRLYWYRQTLGQGPEFLTYFQNEAQLEKSRLLSDRFSAERPKGSFSTLEIQRTEQGDSAMYLCASSKGGTAFYGYTFGSGTRLTVV.

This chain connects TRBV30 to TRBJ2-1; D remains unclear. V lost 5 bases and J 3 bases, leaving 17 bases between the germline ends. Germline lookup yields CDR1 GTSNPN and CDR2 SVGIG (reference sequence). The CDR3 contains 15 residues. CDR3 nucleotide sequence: TGTGCCTGGGAAGACTCGCCTTTAGACTACAATGAGCAGTTCTTC. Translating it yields CAWEDSPLDYNEQFF.

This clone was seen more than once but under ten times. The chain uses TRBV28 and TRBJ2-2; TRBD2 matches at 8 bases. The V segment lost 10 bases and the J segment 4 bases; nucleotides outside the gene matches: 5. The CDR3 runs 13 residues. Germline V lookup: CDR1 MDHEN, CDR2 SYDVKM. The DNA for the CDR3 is TGTGCCACCCGGGAGGGGGGCACCGGGGAGCTGTTTTTT. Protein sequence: CATREGGTGELFF.

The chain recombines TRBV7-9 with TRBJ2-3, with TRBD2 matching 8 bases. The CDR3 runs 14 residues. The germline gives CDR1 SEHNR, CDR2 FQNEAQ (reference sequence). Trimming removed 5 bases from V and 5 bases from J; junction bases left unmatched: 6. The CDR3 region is CASSQPGLEDTQYF. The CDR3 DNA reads TGTGCCAGCAGCCAACCGGGACTAGAAGATACGCAGTATTTT.

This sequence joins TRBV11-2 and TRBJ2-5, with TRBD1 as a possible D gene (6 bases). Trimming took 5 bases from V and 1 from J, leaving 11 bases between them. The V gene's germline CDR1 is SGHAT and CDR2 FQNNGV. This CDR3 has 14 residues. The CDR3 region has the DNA TGTGCCAGCAGCCCAGGGGACGGCCAAGAGACCCAGTACTTC. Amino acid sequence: CASSPGDGQETQYF.

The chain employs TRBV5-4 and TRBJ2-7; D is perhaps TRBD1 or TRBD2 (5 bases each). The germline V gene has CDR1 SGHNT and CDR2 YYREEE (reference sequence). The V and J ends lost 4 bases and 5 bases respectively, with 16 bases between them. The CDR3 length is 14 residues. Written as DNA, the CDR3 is TGTGCCAGCAGCCGGACCGGGACCGGGGACGAGCAGTACTTC. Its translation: CASSRTGTGDEQYF.

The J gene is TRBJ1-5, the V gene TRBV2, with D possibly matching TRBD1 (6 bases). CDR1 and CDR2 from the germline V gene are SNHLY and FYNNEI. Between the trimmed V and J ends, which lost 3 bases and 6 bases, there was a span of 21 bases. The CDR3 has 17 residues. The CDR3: CASSEIPGEGSFQPQHF. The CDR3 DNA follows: TGTGCCAGCAGTGAGATCCCAGGGGAGGGTAGTTTTCAGCCCCAGCATTTT.

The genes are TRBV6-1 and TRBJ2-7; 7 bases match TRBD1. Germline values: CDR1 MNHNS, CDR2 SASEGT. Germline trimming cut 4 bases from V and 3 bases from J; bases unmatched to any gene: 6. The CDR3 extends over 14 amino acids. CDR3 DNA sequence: TGTGCCAGCAGTGTGGCAGGGGGAGTCTACGAGCAGTACTTC. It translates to CASSVAGGVYEQYF.

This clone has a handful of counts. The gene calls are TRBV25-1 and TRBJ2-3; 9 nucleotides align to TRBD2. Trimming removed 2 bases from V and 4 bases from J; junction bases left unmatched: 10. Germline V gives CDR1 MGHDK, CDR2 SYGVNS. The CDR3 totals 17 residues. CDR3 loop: CASSELGSGRLADTQYF. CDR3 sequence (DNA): TGTGCCAGCAGTGAACTCGGTAGCGGGAGACTAGCAGATACGCAGTATTTT.